This entry lists 6 T cell receptor beta chains sequenced from one sample in a study of cytomegalovirus exposure and HLA in healthy donors (dated by TCRdb to the late 2010s). The library came from the immunoSEQ multiplex PCR assay. The multiplex PCR relied on a mix of 60 forward primers for TCR Vbeta segments and 13 reverse primers for TCR Jbeta segments. TCRdb provides this immuneACCESS table in a form limited to in-frame rearrangements. Some clones are lacking; in checked studies, under half of them reflect an unresolved V gene, and why the rest are absent is not known. Here the sample has 100,000 or so clones; over 70% occur a single time. The ten largest clones represent around 1.3% of the sample. The sequenced material came from PBMCs. The source of these receptors is a man aged 35 to 55 in good health and CMV-seronegative.

The V call is TRBV10-1, the J call TRBJ2-7; D possibly corresponds to TRBD2 (6 bases). From germline, CDR1 is WNHNN and CDR2 SYGVQD (reference sequence). CDR3 length: 13 residues. V lost 9 bases and J lost 6, with 18 bases in between. CDR3 DNA: TGCGCCAGTGCGGGGCAGCCTGGGTCCGAGCAGTACTTC. It encodes CASAGQPGSEQYF.

This sequence joins TRBV7-3 and TRBJ2-5; a weak D match, TRBD2 (6 bases). Per germline, CDR1 SGHTA and CDR2 FQGTGA. Trimming took 2 bases from V and 0 from J, leaving 10 bases between them. This CDR3 region has 15 residues. CDR3 in amino acids: CASSLRAGYQETQYF. The CDR3 DNA reads TGTGCCAGCAGCTTACGGGCGGGGTACCAAGAGACCCAGTACTTC.

The gene calls are TRBV4-1 and TRBJ1-4; D is unclear. V was trimmed by 6 bases and J by 3 bases, leaving 8 bases between them. CDR1 and CDR2 from the germline V gene are MGHRA and YSYEKL. This CDR3 is 13 amino acids long. In DNA form, the CDR3 reads TGCGCCAGCAGTACAGTGCCTAATGAAAAACTGTTTTTT. Its protein product is CASSTVPNEKLFF.

J is TRBJ1-1 and V is TRBV7-2; TRBD1 matches 11 bases. Germline trimming cut 3 bases from V and 4 bases from J; bases unmatched to any gene: 4. The CDR3 is made up of 15 amino acids. Germline CDR1 reads SGHTA; CDR2 reads FQGNSA. In DNA form, the CDR3 reads TGTGCCAGCAGCTTCGGGACAGGGGGTAGCACTGAAGCTTTCTTT. This sequence encodes CASSFGTGGSTEAFF.

The V call is TRBV7-2, the J call TRBJ2-7; D gene unclear. Germline lookup yields CDR1 SGHTA and CDR2 FQGNSA. The CDR3 consists of 12 residues. V lost 5 bases to trimming and J lost 2 bases, with 7 bases between them. This chain's CDR3 is CASSPNTYEQYF. The CDR3 region has the DNA TGTGCCAGCAGCCCTAATACCTACGAGCAGTACTTC.

The chain is built from TRBV19 and TRBJ1-1; D gene unclear. V lost 7 bases, J lost 0 bases, and 15 bases lay in between. Germline-derived CDR1 and CDR2 are LNHDA and SQIVND (reference sequence). The CDR3 consists of 15 residues. The CDR3: CASTTTRVMNTEAFF. CDR3 nucleotides: TGTGCCAGTACTACCACGAGAGTAATGAACACTGAAGCTTTCTTT.